The 32 T cell receptor delta chains below all came from one sample that was sequenced in a study of gammadelta T cells in human blood. TCRdb reanalyzed the RT-PCR reads using CATT. The data hold over a thousand delta-chain clones, with roughly 17% observed a single time. Sequencing was carried out using non-Vgamma9Vdelta2 gamma-delta T cells from infant blood. The receptors were sampled from a human donor.

This clone was seen a handful of times. The chain combines TRAV38-2/DV8 with TRDJ1, with 9 bases matching TRDD3. TCRdb lists no J gene, so it was determined here by aligning the DNA to germline. CDR1 is TSESDYY, CDR2 QEAYKQQN, per germline. The CDR3 has 18 amino acids. The V and J ends lost 3 bases and 2 bases, in that order; junction bases with no gene match: 14. CDR3 sequence reads: CAYRTASPRGIQTDKLIF. CDR3 nucleotide sequence: TGTGCTTATAGGACGGCCTCCCCCCGGGGGATACAAACCGATAAACTCATCTTT.

Worth noting for this clone: The likely explanation is a read error, given a far larger clone one base away. The V gene is TRDV1, the J gene TRDJ1, with 8 bases aligning to TRDD3. The CDR3 length is 18 residues. Germline trimming cut 7 bases from V and 0 bases from J; bases unmatched to any gene: 16. CDR1 and CDR2 from the germline V gene are TSWWSYY and QGS. The CDR3 region has the DNA TGTGCTCTTGTGTCCCTTAACTGGGGGTGTGAGTACACCGATAAACTCATCTTT. This translates into CALVSLNWGCEYTDKLIF.

This clone came up a few times. A much larger clone sits a single nucleotide away, making a read error possible. The chain couples TRDV1 to TRDJ1; 11 bases match TRDD3. Germline-derived CDR1 and CDR2 are TSWWSYY and QGS. CDR3 length equals 20 residues. The CDR3 DNA sequence: TGTGCTCTTGGGCCTGAGATTCGACACTGGGGGATAGGGAACACCGTTAAACTCATCTTT. This encodes CALGPEIRHWGIGNTVKLIF.

In its sample, this clone is large. V is TRDV1 and J is TRDJ1, with 11 positions matching TRDD3. Trimming took 1 base from V and 1 from J; bases not matched to a gene: 17. CDR3 size: 21 residues. Germline CDR1 reads TSWWSYY; CDR2 reads QGS. As DNA, the CDR3 is TGTGCTCTTGGGGAACCAGTCCCCAGATCTGGGGGATACCGGGGCACCGATAAACTCATCTTT. Translating it yields CALGEPVPRSGGYRGTDKLIF.

A remark on this clone: A read error is the likely source, as a far larger clone sits one nucleotide away. The rearrangement uses TRDV1 and TRDJ1; tentatively, D is TRDD2 (7 bases). No J gene is reported in TCRdb; it was inferred here by comparing the DNA with germline. V was trimmed by 4 bases and J by 0 bases, leaving 36 bases between them. This CDR3 spans 23 amino acids. Germline CDR1 TSWWSYY, CDR2 QGS. CDR3 in amino acids: CALGVIGLPSLLGPSSYTDKLIF. The CDR3 DNA is TGTGCTCTTGGGGTCATCGGTCTTCCTAGCCTACTGGGCCCCTCTTCTTACACCGATAAACTCATCTTT.

By proportion, this clone is medium-sized. A much bigger clone sits one base away, suggesting this may be a read error. The chain has TRDV1 and TRDJ1; possibly TRDD3 for D (7 bases). This CDR3 region has 19 residues. Germline CDR1 reads TSWWSYY; CDR2 reads QGS. The ends were cut back, 8 bases at V and 4 bases at J, with 32 bases in the middle. In nucleotides, the CDR3 is TGTGCTCTTACGGTAGCGTTCCTAACTGGGGTGGCGGGGCGCGATAAACTCATCTTT. Encoded protein: CALTVAFLTGVAGRDKLIF.

On this clone itself: A far larger clone is a single base away, which makes a read error likely. V gene TRDV1 combines with J gene TRDJ2, with TRDD3 identical over 9 bases. TCRdb records no J gene; here it was assigned by comparing the DNA to germline. Germline CDR1 and CDR2: TSWWSYY and QGS. The CDR3 is 18 amino acids. Trimming at V came to 2 bases and at J to 5 bases, leaving 12 bases not matched to a gene. Here the CDR3 reads CALGETFLLGETTAQLFF. CDR3 DNA sequence: TGTGCTCTTGGGGAAACATTCCTACTGGGGGAAACCACAGCACAACTCTTCTTT.

As to this clone: A far larger clone is just one base off, so this is likely a read error. In the same sample, other DNA sequences code for this CDR3. This chain links TRDV1 with TRDJ1; D is possibly TRDD3 (6 bases). No J gene is reported in TCRdb; it was inferred here by comparing the DNA with germline. The germline V and J ends were trimmed by 4 bases and 0 bases, with 30 bases remaining between them. This CDR3 region has 21 residues. Germline V gene sequence: CDR1 TSWWSYY, CDR2 QGS. CDR3 sequence (DNA): TGTGCTCTTGGGGTGACTTCATTTCCCAACTGGGTCGGGCTTTACACCGATAAACTCATCTTT. Residues: CALGVTSFPNWVGLYTDKLIF.

This clone has only a few counts. It may be a read error: a sequence one base away is much more abundant. The chain recombines TRDV1 with TRDJ1; D is perhaps TRDD3 (5 bases). Germline-derived CDR1 and CDR2 are TSWWSYY and QGS. The CDR3 consists of 18 residues. In DNA, the CDR3 is TGTGCTATTGGGGAACTAGTGCCACGCCTGCCCTACACCGATAAACTCATCTTT. Translating it yields CAIGELVPRLPYTDKLIF.

This clone rates as large. This chain connects TRDV3 to TRDJ1, with D hard to call. CDR1 and CDR2 (germline): TVYSNPD, GDNSRS (reference sequence). The CDR3 is 17 amino acids. The V end lost 4 bases, the J end lost 0 bases, and 24 bases lay between the germline ends. CDR3 protein: CASLGPPGRANTDKLIF. The CDR3 nucleotides are TGTGCCTCCCTTGGACCGCCGGGGCGGGCGAACACCGATAAACTCATCTTT.

Remarks on this clone: A single base is all that separates this from a far larger clone, so a read error is likely. This sample includes further DNA sequences coding for the same CDR3. V gene TRDV1 combines with J gene TRDJ1; 11 positions agree with TRDD3. Germline V lookup: CDR1 TSWWSYY, CDR2 QGS. J was trimmed by 1 base and V by 3 bases; bases with no gene match: 13. The length of the CDR3 is 19 residues. This CDR3 is CALGEGDPGGYWGTDKLIF. In DNA form, the CDR3 reads TGTGCTCTTGGGGAGGGTGACCCTGGGGGATACTGGGGCACCGATAAACTCATCTTT.

This clone ranks as large (0.1 to 1%). The identical CDR3 is also encoded by other nucleotide sequences in the sample. The gene calls are TRDV1 and TRDJ1, with TRDD3 matching 13 bases. The V and J ends lost 2 bases and 3 bases, in that order; junction bases with no gene match: 18. The CDR3 has 21 amino acids. Germline V gene data show CDR1 as TSWWSYY and CDR2 as QGS. The CDR3 nucleotides read TGTGCTCTTGGGGAAACCGGTCCCAACCCAGACTGGGGGATACGTCCCGATAAACTCATCTTT. It translates to CALGETGPNPDWGIRPDKLIF.

With respect to this clone: One base separates it from a far larger clone, so it is likely a read error. The J gene is TRDJ1, the V gene TRDV1, with TRDD3 identical over 8 bases. The length of the CDR3 is 21 residues. Trimming removed 1 base from V and 0 bases from J; junction bases left unmatched: 19. From germline, CDR1 is TSWWSYY and CDR2 QGS. The CDR3 region is CALGEPSSPRTGGRYTDKLIF. The CDR3 DNA sequence: TGTGCTCTTGGGGAACCCTCCTCCCCCCGTACTGGGGGCCGTTACACCGATAAACTCATCTTT.

Of note for this clone: A single base is all that separates this from a far larger clone, so a read error is likely. The rearrangement links TRDV1 to TRDJ1; 10 nucleotides match TRDD3. Germline lookup yields CDR1 TSWWSYY and CDR2 QGS. This CDR3 is 21 amino acids long. The junction had 23 bases not matched to a gene; V was cut back by 1 base and J by 6 bases. CDR3 in amino acids: CALGERSGPRLGDGRANKLIF. The DNA of the CDR3 is TGTGCTCTTGGGGAACGAAGTGGGCCGAGACTGGGGGATGGACGGGCCAATAAACTCATCTTT.

The table lists this clone with a count of one. A read error is the likely source, as a far larger clone sits one nucleotide away. V and J are TRDV2 and TRDJ3; the match to TRDD3 covers 10 bases. No J gene is reported in TCRdb; it was inferred here by comparing the DNA with germline. In germline, CDR1 is GEAIGNYY, CDR2 EKD. This CDR3 has 22 amino acids. V was clipped by 0 bases and J by 0 bases; unmatched bases: 13. The CDR3 spells CACDTKILGDALSSWDTRQMFF. The CDR3 nucleotides read TGTGCCTGTGACACCAAGATACTGGGGGATGCCCTGAGCTCCTGGGACACCCGACAGATGTTTTTC.

By sample fraction, this clone is medium-sized. J is TRDJ1 and V is TRDV1, with 8 nucleotides matching TRDD3. The CDR3 is made up of 24 amino acids. The trim removed 5 bases at V and 0 bases at J, leaving 32 bases unmatched. The germline CDR1 and CDR2 sequences are TSWWSYY and QGS. CDR3 sequence (DNA): TGTGCTCTTGGGTCAAAGGGCCGTTCCTATTCTTGGTACTGGGGGTCAACCTACACCGATAAACTCATCTTT. As protein: CALGSKGRSYSWYWGSTYTDKLIF.

On this clone: A far larger clone is only one base removed, so a read error is likely. The V gene is TRDV1, the J gene TRDJ1; 12 bases map to TRDD3. The length of the CDR3 is 19 residues. From germline, CDR1 is TSWWSYY and CDR2 QGS. V dropped 4 bases and J dropped 4; count of bases not matched to a gene: 16. The CDR3 sequence is CALGALSYWGIPDLDKLIF. DNA for the CDR3: TGTGCTCTTGGGGCCCTTTCGTACTGGGGGATACCTGACCTCGATAAACTCATCTTT.

By sample share, this clone is large. J is TRDJ1 and V is TRDV3; TRDD3 agrees at 13 bases. Germline V CDR1 and CDR2: TVYSNPD, GDNSRS (reference sequence). The CDR3 spans 17 residues. V was clipped by 3 bases and J by 4 bases; unmatched bases: 14. This chain's CDR3 is CAFSPLWTGGYGDKLIF. CDR3 nucleotides: TGTGCCTTCTCTCCCCTTTGGACTGGGGGATACGGCGATAAACTCATCTTT.

In regard to this clone: One base separates it from a far larger clone, so it is likely a read error. The chain couples TRDV1 to TRDJ2; 12 bases are shared with TRDD3. No J segment appears in TCRdb, so it was assigned here by matching the sequence to germline. Per the germline V gene, CDR1 is TSWWSYY and CDR2 is QGS. CDR3 length equals 20 residues. The CDR3 DNA sequence: TGTGCTCTTGGGGAACCCTTCCTACGTACTGGGGGATACTTGAAAGCACAACTCTTCTTT. It yields the protein CALGEPFLRTGGYLKAQLFF.

As for this clone: This probably arose from a read error, given a far larger clone one base away. The V and J genes are TRAV29/DV5 and TRDJ1; 7 positions agree with TRDD3. Here the J gene came from matching the DNA to germline, since TCRdb omits it. This CDR3 is built from 19 residues. From germline, CDR1 is NSMFDY and CDR2 ISSIKDK. With V trimmed by 2 bases and J by 0 bases, 19 bases remained unmatched. The CDR3 spells CAARPGRCWGSLYTDKLIF. The CDR3 DNA reads TGTGCAGCAAGACCGGGGCGGTGTTGGGGGAGCCTGTACACCGATAAACTCATCTTT.

Note on this clone: A read error likely explains this, since a far larger clone differs by one base. V usage is TRDV1 and J usage is TRDJ3; the match to TRDD3 covers 8 bases. TCRdb supplies no J gene; here it was assigned by aligning the nucleotide sequence to germline. The ends lost 3 bases at V and 0 bases at J; junction bases unmatched: 10. The CDR3 consists of 20 residues. CDR1 and CDR2 (germline): TSWWSYY, QGS. DNA for the CDR3: TGTGCTCTTGGGGAGCGTACTGGGGGTTACATCTCCTGGGACACCCGACAGATGTTTTTC. Protein: CALGERTGGYISWDTRQMFF.

As concerns this clone: This may be a read error: a much more frequent sequence differs by one nucleotide. This sequence joins TRDV1 and TRDJ1; the match to TRDD3 covers 10 bases. CDR3 length: 24 amino acids. The ends lost 1 base at V and 0 bases at J; junction bases unmatched: 26. Germline-derived CDR1 and CDR2 are TSWWSYY and QGS. The CDR3 coding sequence is TGTGCTCTTGGGGAACCCTCCTCCATCTACGGGGGATACGCAGTCCGTACCTACACCGATAAACTCATCTTT. It specifies CALGEPSSIYGGYAVRTYTDKLIF.

By sample share, this clone is medium-sized. The gene calls are TRDV1 and TRDJ2; TRDD3 aligns across 10 bases. Trimming removed 1 base from V and 1 base from J; junction bases left unmatched: 18. CDR3 length equals 22 residues. Germline V gives CDR1 TSWWSYY, CDR2 QGS. The CDR3 protein is CALGERTLFLYWGIFLTAQLFF. The DNA of the CDR3 is TGTGCTCTTGGGGAACGTACCCTCTTCCTTTACTGGGGGATTTTTTTGACAGCACAACTCTTCTTT.

Notes on this clone: Given a much more abundant clone one base away, this may be a read error. This chain joins TRDV3 and TRDJ1; no reliable D call. The J gene was missing in TCRdb and was found by matching the end of the DNA to germline. The CDR3 is 18 amino acids. V lost 5 bases and J 1 base, leaving 29 bases between the germline ends. Germline CDR1 and CDR2: TVYSNPD and GDNSRS (reference sequence). The CDR3, as DNA: TGTGCCACCACCTTTCCGATTGTGGCAGATCCGCCCACCGATAAACTCATCTTT. Protein sequence: CATTFPIVADPPTDKLIF.

In its sample, this clone ranks as medium-sized. A read error may explain this, as a much larger clone is one base away. The chain couples TRDV1 to TRDJ1; D possibly corresponds to TRDD3 (5 bases). This CDR3 region has 19 residues. Germline assignment: CDR1 TSWWSYY and CDR2 QGS. The CDR3, as DNA: TGTGCTCTTAGGGAATGGTTTCCGGGGGCCCTGGTCTACACCGATAAACTCATCTTT. It specifies CALREWFPGALVYTDKLIF.

This clone was seen a single time. This likely came from a read error, as a far larger clone is one base away. The chain couples TRDV1 to TRDJ1; 10 positions match TRDD3. Here the J gene came from matching the DNA to germline, since TCRdb omits it. Germline lookup yields CDR1 TSWWSYY and CDR2 QGS. There are 21 residues in the CDR3. V lost 1 base and J lost 3; bases outside the gene matches: 20. The CDR3 spells CALGERRGPRLGDGRADKLIF. The CDR3 nucleotides are TGTGCTCTTGGGGAACGAAGGGGGCCGAGACTGGGGGATGGACGGGCCGATAAACTCATCTTT.

By frequency in the sample, this clone is medium-sized. The genes are TRDV1 and TRDJ1; maybe TRDD3 (6 bases). The CDR3 sequence is 20 residues long. V was shortened by 6 bases and J by 0 bases, with 29 bases between the two germline ends. Germline lookup yields CDR1 TSWWSYY and CDR2 QGS. CDR3: CALGKKKKRPSRDNTDKLIF. The CDR3 coding sequence is TGTGCTCTTGGTAAAAAAAAAAAAAGGCCTTCGCGGGATAACACCGATAAACTCATCTTT.

Comments on this clone: A far larger clone is one base from this, pointing to a likely read error. The rearrangement uses TRDV1 and TRDJ1, with 12 bases lining up with TRDD3. TCRdb gives no J gene; it was assigned here by matching the DNA to germline. Germline assignment: CDR1 TSWWSYY and CDR2 QGS. The CDR3 runs 23 residues. V shed 0 bases, J shed 2 bases, and the junction held 22 bases outside the gene matches. The CDR3 spells CALGELYRGPSFSGGYATDKLIF. As DNA, the CDR3 is TGTGCTCTTGGGGAACTATATCGAGGTCCCTCCTTCTCTGGGGGATACGCAACCGATAAACTCATCTTT.

To note about this clone: This may arise from a read error, as a much more abundant clone is one base away. The chain uses TRDV1 and TRDJ1, with TRDD3 matching 9 bases. After removal of 3 bases from V and 3 bases from J, the junction contained 23 bases not matched to a gene. The CDR3 length is 21 residues. CDR1 and CDR2 from the germline V gene are TSWWSYY and QGS. The chain's CDR3 is CALGDTLFPLLGDFGPDKLIF. CDR3 coding DNA: TGTGCTCTTGGGGACACTCTCTTCCCTTTACTGGGGGACTTCGGTCCCGATAAACTCATCTTT.

This clone has more than one count but fewer than ten. The rearrangement uses TRDV1 and TRDJ1, with 7 positions matching TRDD2. Germline assignment: CDR1 TSWWSYY and CDR2 QGS. This CDR3 is 18 amino acids long. V gave up 4 bases and J gave up 2 bases; unmatched junction bases: 16. CDR3 sequence: CALGVATFPTTSTDKLIF. CDR3 in DNA: TGTGCTCTTGGGGTCGCGACCTTTCCTACGACGTCGACCGATAAACTCATCTTT.

Details on this clone: This sequence is one base from a far larger clone and is likely a read error. The same CDR3 also results from other DNA sequences found in this sample. V is TRDV3 and J is TRDJ2; weak D call: TRDD2 (8 bases). No J gene is reported in TCRdb; it was inferred here by comparing the DNA with germline. Trimming cost V 4 bases and J 0 bases, with 36 bases left between them. Germline lookup yields CDR1 TVYSNPD and CDR2 GDNSRS (reference sequence). The CDR3 totals 22 residues. CDR3 coding DNA: TGTGCCTCCTCACGGGCTCTTCCTACGCCCCTGGGGGGTACCCCTTTGACAGCACAACTCTTCTTT. Amino acids: CASSRALPTPLGGTPLTAQLFF.

As for this clone: A far larger clone is a single base away, which makes a read error likely. V and J are TRDV1 and TRDJ3; weak D call: TRDD3 (6 bases). The CDR3 loop spans 23 amino acids. Looked up from germline, CDR1 is TSWWSYY and CDR2 is QGS. Trimming stripped 5 bases from V and 0 bases from J, with 29 bases between. CDR3 bases: TGTGCTCTTGGGAAGGGCTTTCCTCGAACCCGGGGGACCCACTCCTGGGACACCCGACAGATGTTTTTC. It translates to CALGKGFPRTRGTHSWDTRQMFF.